Presented here are 15 T cell receptor beta chains from one specimen sequenced in a study of control samples from healthy donors and cancer patients. Only in-frame clones appear in the TCRdb table, and some are missing; sequencing was by immunoSEQ multiplex PCR. The sample lists about 59,000 clones, 92% occurring once. Sequencing was carried out using PBMCs. Receptors were obtained from a man aged 40-55 years with colorectal cancer.

The chain has TRBV7-3 and TRBJ1-1, with D uncertain. Per the germline V gene, CDR1 is SGHTA and CDR2 is FQGTGA. This CDR3 has 14 residues. V shed 1 base and J shed 5 bases, with 11 bases lying between them. CDR3 sequence (DNA): TGTGCCAGCAGCTTAATGAGGGTAGGGACTGAAGCTTTCTTT. Amino acids: CASSLMRVGTEAFF.

Comments on this clone: The germline gene is not matched at one end of the junction; a read error may be the cause. The V and J genes are TRBV29-1 and TRBJ2-5, with 11 bases identical to TRBD1. The CDR3 has 15 residues. CDR1 is SQVTM, CDR2 ANQGSEA, per germline. The CDR3 protein is CSVDLDRGRQGTQYF. DNA for the CDR3: TGCAGCGTTGATCTGGACAGGGGGCGGCAAGGGACCCAGTACTTC.

The V gene is TRBV30, the J gene TRBJ1-5; 8 bases are shared with TRBD1. The V gene's germline CDR1 is GTSNPN and CDR2 SVGIG (reference sequence). The CDR3 length is 13 residues. The V and J ends lost 4 bases and 4 bases, in that order; junction bases with no gene match: 3. CDR3 residues: CAWTRQGNQPQHF. CDR3 nucleotides: TGTGCCTGGACCAGACAGGGGAATCAGCCCCAGCATTTT.

In DNA, the CDR3 is TGTGCCAGCAGGCGGACTAGCGGGGGAGGCGCCTACGAGCAGTACTTC. Its translation is CASRRTSGGGAYEQYF. The chain joins TRBV27 to TRBJ2-7, with 13 bases aligning to TRBD2. Germline-derived CDR1 and CDR2 are MNHEY and SMNVEV (reference sequence). CDR3 size: 16 residues. Germline trimming cut 6 bases from V and 2 bases from J; bases unmatched to any gene: 7.

The gene calls are TRBV18 and TRBJ2-4, with a possible D match to TRBD2 (5 bases). This CDR3 spans 14 amino acids. Germline-derived CDR1 and CDR2 are KGHSH and LQKENI. The V and J ends lost 2 bases and 6 bases respectively, with 11 bases between them. The CDR3 DNA reads TGTGCCAGCTCACCAGACCTTGGGAGAAACATTCAGTACTTC. Translating gives CASSPDLGRNIQYF. The full variable domain, with the rest looked up from reference TRBV18 and TRBJ2-4, is NAGVMQNPRHLVRRRGQEARLRCSPMKGHSHVYWYRQLPEEGLKFMVYLQKENIIDESGMPKERFSAEFPKEGPSILRIQQVVRGDSAAYFCASSPDLGRNIQYFGAGTRLSVL.

The chain recombines TRBV7-3 with TRBJ2-1; 10 nucleotides align to TRBD2. CDR3 size: 20 residues. V dropped 3 bases and J dropped 7; count of bases not matched to a gene: 21. Germline V gene sequence: CDR1 SGHTA, CDR2 FQGTGA. This chain's CDR3 is CASSFSPLSPLAGGGNEQFF. In DNA, the CDR3 is TGTGCCAGCAGCTTCTCCCCCTTATCTCCGTTAGCGGGGGGTGGAAATGAGCAGTTCTTC.

J is TRBJ2-5 and V is TRBV14, with TRBD2 identical over 10 bases. V lost 1 base, J lost 5 bases, and 7 bases stayed unmatched. The CDR3 has 16 amino acids. CDR1 and CDR2 (germline): SGHDN, FVKESK. CDR3 DNA sequence: TGTGCCAGCAGCCAAGGTTCAGCGGGGGGGCAGGAGACCCAGTACTTC. Translation: CASSQGSAGGQETQYF.

V usage is TRBV5-4 and J usage is TRBJ2-7; 7 bases match TRBD1. Germline CDR1 reads SGHNT; CDR2 reads YYREEE (reference sequence). This CDR3 has 12 residues. The J segment lost 4 bases and the V segment lost 4 bases, leaving 2 bases of the junction unmatched. CDR3 sequence: CASSQGQYEQYF. The CDR3 DNA sequence: TGTGCCAGCAGCCAGGGACAGTACGAGCAGTACTTC.

The rearrangement joins TRBV2 to TRBJ2-7; 9 bases align to TRBD1. The CDR3 sequence is 15 residues long. From germline, CDR1 is SNHLY and CDR2 FYNNEI. V lost 5 bases to trimming and J lost 4 bases; unmatched junction nucleotides: 9. The CDR3 DNA sequence: TGTGCCAGCAGTACCCCCGGACAGGGGACTTACGAGCAGTACTTC. Translating gives CASSTPGQGTYEQYF. The whole variable domain, filled in from reference TRBV2 and TRBJ2-7, reads EPEVTQTPSHQVTQMGQEVILRCVPISNHLYFYWYRQILGQKVEFLVSFYNNEISEKSEIFDDQFSVERPDGSNFTLKIRSTKLEDSAMYFCASSTPGQGTYEQYFGPGTRLTVT.

The chain combines TRBV24-1 with TRBJ2-3, with D maybe TRBD2 (5 bases). The V end lost 9 bases, the J end lost 2 bases, and 11 bases lay between the germline ends. This CDR3 spans 13 amino acids. In germline, CDR1 is KGHDR, CDR2 SFDVKD. CDR3 coding DNA: TGTGCCACCTTGGACTTTTTCACAGATACGCAGTATTTT. It specifies CATLDFFTDTQYF.

A few counts support this clone. The rearrangement links TRBV29-1 to TRBJ1-6; 7 bases map to TRBD1. Per germline, CDR1 SQVTM and CDR2 ANQGSEA. V lost 7 bases and J lost 7; bases outside the gene matches: 4. This CDR3 contains 12 residues. The CDR3 DNA reads TGCAGCGCAAGACAGGGAAATTCACCCCTCCACTTT. It translates to CSARQGNSPLHF.

This clone turned up a few times. The V call is TRBV10-3, the J call TRBJ2-7; 10 nucleotides agree with TRBD1. Per the germline V gene, CDR1 is ENHRY and CDR2 is SYGVKD. This CDR3 comprises 14 residues. J lost 2 bases, V lost 5 bases, and 3 bases had no gene match. The CDR3 loop is CAISLTGGTYEQYF. CDR3 coding DNA: TGTGCCATCAGTTTGACAGGGGGCACCTACGAGCAGTACTTC.

This chain joins TRBV5-4 and TRBJ2-3; no definite D call. The germline V gene has CDR1 SGHNT and CDR2 YYREEE (reference sequence). This CDR3 is 13 amino acids long. Between the trimmed V and J ends, which lost 4 bases and 6 bases, there was a span of 12 bases. CDR3 residues: CASSQASRDTQYF. The DNA for the CDR3 is TGTGCCAGCAGCCAGGCTTCTAGGGATACGCAGTATTTT.

This sequence joins TRBV6-9 and TRBJ1-4, with a tentative D call TRBD1 (6 bases). Germline V CDR1 and CDR2: MNHGY, SVAAGI. The CDR3 contains 14 residues. V was trimmed by 10 bases and J by 8 bases, leaving 20 bases between them. The CDR3 is CATTHWGAREKLFF. As DNA, the CDR3 is TGTGCCACCACCCATTGGGGGGCAAGGGAAAAACTGTTTTTT.

The chain combines TRBV27 with TRBJ2-1, with TRBD2 matching over 15 bases. The CDR3 is 15 residues long. Per the germline V gene, CDR1 is MNHEY and CDR2 is SMNVEV (reference sequence). The trim removed 5 bases at V and 9 bases at J, leaving 5 bases unmatched. The CDR3 spells CASSHGLAGGIEQFF. The DNA of the CDR3 is TGTGCCAGCAGTCACGGACTAGCGGGGGGGATTGAGCAGTTCTTC.